This T cell receptor (beta chain) emerged from a study of OX40 agonist ivuxolimab in advanced cancers. About the research overall: Ivuxolimab, an antibody acting as an agonist of OX40 (CD134), was used to treat patients. Intravenous ivuxolimab at 0.01 to 10 mg/kg was given to patients every 2 weeks. Participants averaged approximately 60 years of age (range about 23 to 80) and were roughly 80% male. Study-wide results and caveats: CD4+ and CD8+ blood T cells expanded clonally by week 6 at 0.1 to 3.0 mg/kg.

TCRdb's copy holds only in-frame clones and misses some; the assay was immunoSEQ multiplex PCR. The data show approximately 98,000 clones, with roughly four fifths seen just once and approximately 5.5% held by the top ten. CDR1 is SQVTM and CDR2 is ANQGSEA in the germline V gene. V gave up 4 bases and J gave up 5 bases, with 12 bases separating them. The CDR3 sequence is 13 residues long. As concerns this clone: What it recognizes is unknown.

This material consisted of CD4+ or CD8+ T cells sorted from blood, taken in a trial of the OX40 agonist ivuxolimab. This sequence originates from an adult with an advanced solid tumor such as melanoma, head and neck, liver or kidney cancer. The chain links TRBV29-1 to TRBJ1-5; weak D call: TRBD1 (6 bases). Here the CDR3 reads CSVGSSGDQPQHF. In DNA, the CDR3 is TGCAGCGTTGGTTCTTCAGGGGATCAGCCCCAGCATTTT.